This T cell receptor beta chain came from a study of spatial heterogeneity in lung cancer. Findings and caveats of the study: Ubiquitous expanded tumor TCRs were seen in blood more at resection than at follow-up.

This sample's time point: sample taken at primary tumor resection. Unsorted whole RNA of tumor, nontumor lung or frozen PBMC was sequenced. Samples came from roughly 75 TRACERx patients with untreated early-stage lung cancer. The CDR3 length is 13 residues. V gave up 5 bases and J gave up 4 bases, with 11 bases separating them. Germline CDR1 SQVTM, CDR2 ANQGSEA. Each TCR cDNA molecule bore a unique molecular identifier. TCRdb redid the calling of the 5' RACE reads with MiXCR, one entry per CDR3 protein. Of roughly 48,000 distinct CDR3 sequences in the sample, 10% to 15% were seen once. The sample holds many counts of this clonotype. The antigen is not known.

Sequenced material: PBMCs, taken at surgery. The gene calls are TRBV29-1 and TRBJ2-2, with D unclear. The sequence came from a female donor with early-stage non-small cell lung cancer. The DNA of the CDR3 is TGCAGCGTTAGAATCTCTGGCACCGGGGAGCTGTTTTTT. Its translation: CSVRISGTGELFF.